This T cell receptor (beta chain) was documented in a study of cytomegalovirus exposure and HLA in healthy donors. Across the study: Tens of millions of unique TCR sequences came from HLA-typed donors in an early release. Study results and limitations: Altogether, 164 TCR beta chains were recorded as cytomegalovirus-associated. Reports credit the classifier with highly specific, highly sensitive diagnosis of cytomegalovirus status. A later analysis reported that several of the most significant clusters appeared to be linked to common viral pathogens, among them Epstein-Barr virus.

This clone was counted only a few times. Its antigen is not identified. V lost 3 bases, J lost 6 bases, and 14 bases lay in between. In germline, CDR1 is SGDLS, CDR2 YYNGEE. The CDR3 is made up of 14 amino acids. With 60 Vbeta and 13 Jbeta primers, the PCR was carried out. Repertoires were generated with immunoSEQ multiplex PCR, while TCRdb's copy carries only in-frame clones and drops some. The profile shows hundreds of thousands of clones, 82% of them singletons. Sequencing input: PBMCs. The chain recombines TRBV9 with TRBJ2-3; D is perhaps TRBD2 (6 bases). The TCR comes from a middle-aged man in good health and CMV-seropositive. The CDR3 region is CASSDPGRTDTQYF. The CDR3 nucleotides are TGTGCCAGCAGCGACCCCGGGAGAACGGATACGCAGTATTTT.